Sequencing of this T cell receptor beta chain was carried out in a study of OX40 agonist ivuxolimab in advanced cancers. About the study: Cancers in dose escalation were hepatocellular, melanoma, renal cell and head and neck. Partial responses occurred in Three dose-escalation patients, one with hepatocellular carcinoma and two with cutaneous melanoma.

Some clones are missing from TCRdb's copy, which holds only in-frame ones; the method was immunoSEQ multiplex PCR. This table holds about 64,000 clones, around four fifths found once. Trimming cost V 1 base and J 8 bases, with 9 bases left between them. CDR1 is SGHNT, CDR2 YENEEA, per germline. This CDR3 contains 14 residues. This material consisted of CD4+ or CD8+ T cells sorted from blood, taken in a trial of the OX40 agonist ivuxolimab. V is TRBV11-3 and J is TRBJ1-6; perhaps TRBD1 as D (6 bases). This TCR was sampled from an adult with an advanced solid tumor such as melanoma, head and neck, liver or kidney cancer. CDR3 DNA: TGTGCCAGCAGCTTAGGGGGGCCCGATTCACCCCTCCACTTT. Translation gives CASSLGGPDSPLHF.